One sample yielded the 3 T cell receptor beta chains listed below, sequenced in a study of CD8 T cells in Susac syndrome. Reverse transcription used about 0.45 to 1 ug RNA and random hexamers. TCRdb recomputed calls from the immunoSEQ multiplex PCR reads with MiXCR, one row per CDR3 protein. The sample lists around 300,000 distinct CDR3 sequences, roughly 85% occurring once. Sequencing was carried out using CD8+ T cells from PBMCs. Receptor source: a human donor with multiple sclerosis.

This chain joins TRBV7-8 and TRBJ2-3; D remains unclear. The CDR3 loop spans 13 amino acids. V dropped 5 bases and J dropped 6 bases, with 12 bases sitting between them. Germline lookup yields CDR1 SGHVS and CDR2 FQNEAQ. As DNA, the CDR3 is TGTGCCAGCAGCCTTCTGACTCGGGATACGCAGTATTTT. Residues: CASSLLTRDTQYF.

The chain recombines TRBV12-3 or TRBV12-4 with TRBJ2-7, with 8 bases aligning to TRBD2. The CDR3 sequence is 20 residues long. Trimming took 5 bases from V and 0 from J; bases not matched to a gene: 21. The CDR3 nucleotides are TGTGCCAGCAGTCAAAACCCTGGACTAGCAGCTCGAATGAACTCCTACGAGCAGTACTTC. This codes for CASSQNPGLAARMNSYEQYF.

This sequence joins TRBV24-1 and TRBJ2-6; no clear D. This CDR3 contains 16 residues. In germline, CDR1 is KGHDR, CDR2 SFDVKD. Trimming shortened V by 4 bases and J by 0 bases, and 9 bases separated the two germline ends. The DNA of the CDR3 is TGTGCCACCAGTGAATCGGGCTTCTCTGGGGCCAACGTCCTGACTTTC. It is translated as CATSESGFSGANVLTF.